One and the same sample provided the 27 T cell receptor beta chains below, sequenced in a study of T cell changes during pregnancy in multiple sclerosis. Only in-frame clones appear in the TCRdb table, and some are missing; sequencing was by immunoSEQ multiplex PCR. The sample contains tens of thousands of clones, roughly 91% of which appear only once. The sequences come from CD8+ T cells from peripheral blood mononuclear cells, collected before pregnancy. The receptors were gathered from a female donor with multiple sclerosis, enrolled in a pregnancy study.

This chain connects TRBV27 to TRBJ2-7; TRBD1 matches 10 bases. The V and J ends lost 6 bases and 7 bases, in that order; junction bases with no gene match: 12. Germline assignment: CDR1 MNHEY and CDR2 SMNVEV (reference sequence). The CDR3 is made up of 15 amino acids. CDR3 loop: CASRSLGTGDHEQYF. Written as DNA, the CDR3 is TGTGCCAGCAGGTCCCTCGGGACAGGGGATCATGAGCAGTACTTC.

The rearrangement uses TRBV23-1 and TRBJ2-7; D may be TRBD1 (5 bases). TRBV23-1 is noted as an ORF with a role that remains uncertain. V lost 9 bases to trimming and J lost 2 bases, with 17 bases between them. The length of the CDR3 is 14 residues. The CDR3 nucleotides read TGCGCCAGGGGTGGTCCAGGGCCGACCTACGAGCAGTACTTC. Encoded protein: CARGGPGPTYEQYF.

In DNA form, the CDR3 reads TGTGCCAGCAGCTTAAGAGGGGGGGACAAAAACATTCAGTACTTC. Translating it yields CASSLRGGDKNIQYF. This chain connects TRBV7-9 to TRBJ2-4; possibly TRBD2 for D (7 bases). Germline CDR1 SEHNR, CDR2 FQNEAQ (reference sequence). Trimming took off 2 bases at V and 3 bases at J, with 11 bases between the two ends. CDR3 length: 15 residues.

This chain uses TRBV5-6 with TRBJ1-2; 7 nucleotides line up with TRBD1. Trimming cost V 4 bases and J 5 bases; bases outside gene matches: 8. The length of the CDR3 is 14 residues. Germline V gives CDR1 SGHDT, CDR2 YYEEEE. The CDR3 region is CASSLTGSRYGYTF. CDR3 DNA: TGTGCCAGCAGCCTGACAGGGTCCCGGTATGGCTACACCTTC.

The chain couples TRBV5-5 to TRBJ2-7, with 7 bases identical to TRBD1. Germline lookup yields CDR1 SGHKS and CDR2 YYEKEE (reference sequence). The junction had 7 bases not matched to a gene; V was cut back by 4 bases and J by 0 bases. The CDR3 length is 15 residues. The chain's CDR3 is CASSRGTESSYEQYF. The DNA for the CDR3 is TGTGCCAGCAGCCGAGGGACAGAGAGCTCCTACGAGCAGTACTTC.

This chain uses TRBV7-9 with TRBJ2-7; the match to TRBD1 covers 9 bases. V was clipped by 4 bases and J by 3 bases; unmatched bases: 7. Germline assignment: CDR1 SEHNR and CDR2 FQNEAQ (reference sequence). The CDR3 is made up of 15 amino acids. This chain's CDR3 is CASSSLPGQGYEQYF. CDR3 coding DNA: TGTGCCAGCAGCTCGCTCCCGGGACAGGGCTACGAGCAGTACTTC.

The J gene is TRBJ1-5, the V gene TRBV5-6; unclear D gene. Germline CDR1 SGHDT, CDR2 YYEEEE. The CDR3 is 15 residues long. V was shortened by 5 bases and J by 3 bases, with 15 bases between the two germline ends. CDR3 nucleotides: TGTGCCAGCAGTTCGGACGGAGGACCCAATCAGCCCCAGCATTTT. Translation: CASSSDGGPNQPQHF. Full variable domain (rest looked up from reference TRBV5-6 and TRBJ1-5): DAGVTQSPTHLIKTRGQQVTLRCSPKSGHDTVSWYQQALGQGPQFIFQYYEEEERQRGNFPDRFSGHQFPNYSSELNVNALLLGDSALYLCASSSDGGPNQPQHFGDGTRLSIL.

The V gene is TRBV27, the J gene TRBJ1-1, with D possibly matching TRBD1 (5 bases). V gave up 2 bases and J gave up 3 bases, with 7 bases separating them. CDR1 is MNHEY, CDR2 SMNVEV, per germline (reference sequence). The CDR3 totals 13 residues. Written as DNA, the CDR3 is TGTGCCAGCAGTTTAGGGGCGTACACTGAAGCTTTCTTT. This gives the protein CASSLGAYTEAFF.

In DNA, the CDR3 is TGTGCCAGCAGCTTCTCAGGGGTGAACACTGAAGCTTTCTTT. Translation gives CASSFSGVNTEAFF. The chain couples TRBV9 to TRBJ1-1; the D gene is possibly TRBD1 (6 bases). The germline V and J ends were trimmed by 4 bases and 0 bases, with 10 bases remaining between them. Per germline, CDR1 SGDLS and CDR2 YYNGEE. CDR3 size: 14 residues.

Points on this clone: The same CDR3 can be traced to other DNA sequences in this sample. V is TRBV6-5 and J is TRBJ1-1; TRBD1 matches 7 bases. V was clipped by 0 bases and J by 0 bases; unmatched bases: 4. The germline V gene has CDR1 MNHEY and CDR2 SVGAGI. This CDR3 comprises 16 residues. The CDR3 nucleotides read TGTGCCAGCAGTTACTCCACAGGGGAAGTGAACACTGAAGCTTTCTTT. Encoded protein: CASSYSTGEVNTEAFF.

This clone occurred once. The V gene is TRBV9, the J gene TRBJ2-1; D unclear. V lost 0 bases and J lost 10, with 11 bases in between. Per germline, CDR1 SGDLS and CDR2 YYNGEE. This CDR3 has 13 residues. DNA for the CDR3: TGTGCCAGCAGCGTAGGAGCCTCCGGGGAGCAGTTCTTC. This sequence encodes CASSVGASGEQFF.

V and J are TRBV11-1 and TRBJ2-7, with D hard to call. The CDR3 spans 12 residues. V was pared by 6 bases and J by 0 bases, with 6 bases between. The germline CDR1 and CDR2 sequences are SGHAT and FQDESV (reference sequence). The DNA of the CDR3 is TGTGCCAGCAGTTCAGACTCCTACGAGCAGTACTTC. The encoded protein is CASSSDSYEQYF.

V is TRBV7-9 and J is TRBJ1-5; tentative D call: TRBD1 (6 bases). CDR3 length: 19 residues. Trimming took off 4 bases at V and 0 bases at J, with 22 bases between the two ends. Germline V gene sequence: CDR1 SEHNR, CDR2 FQNEAQ (reference sequence). CDR3 DNA: TGTGCCAGCAGCTCCTCGATTCGGACAGAGTCGATTAGCAATCAGCCCCAGCATTTT. Residues: CASSSSIRTESISNQPQHF.

This chain connects TRBV7-6 to TRBJ2-7, with 11 bases fitting TRBD1. This CDR3 region has 17 residues. CDR1 and CDR2 (germline): SGHVS, FNYEAQ. Unmatched junction bases numbered 10, after V lost 2 bases and J lost 4 bases. The CDR3: CASSLSGTGTGGYEQYF. The CDR3 region has the DNA TGTGCCAGCAGCTTATCGGGGACCGGGACAGGGGGGTACGAGCAGTACTTC. The full variable domain, its missing parts supplied by reference TRBV7-6 and TRBJ2-7, is GAGVSQSPRYKVTKRGQDVALRCDPISGHVSLYWYRQALGQGPEFLTYFNYEAQQDKSGLPNDRFSAERPEGSISTLTIQRTEQRDSAMYRCASSLSGTGTGGYEQYFGPGTRLTVT.

V and J are TRBV11-1 and TRBJ1-1; D may be TRBD1 (5 bases). This CDR3 is 14 amino acids long. Trimming shortened V by 5 bases and J by 3 bases, and 13 bases separated the two germline ends. CDR1 is SGHAT and CDR2 is FQDESV in the germline V gene (reference sequence). The CDR3 sequence is CASSPASGDTEAFF. Here the CDR3 DNA reads TGTGCCAGCAGCCCGGCCTCGGGGGACACTGAAGCTTTCTTT. Together with reference TRBV11-1 and TRBJ1-1, the CDR3 gives the full variable domain: EAEVAQSPRYKITEKSQAVAFWCDPISGHATLYWYRQILGQGPELLVQFQDESVVDDSQLPKDRFSAERLKGVDSTLKIQPAELGDSAMYLCASSPASGDTEAFFGQGTRLTVV.

This chain uses TRBV9 with TRBJ1-1; the D is unclear. With 3 bases removed from V and 3 bases from J, the gap between germline ends came to 18 bases. Germline lookup yields CDR1 SGDLS and CDR2 YYNGEE. CDR3 length: 16 amino acids. CDR3 amino acids: CASSALGKDVDTEAFF. The CDR3 region has the DNA TGTGCCAGCAGCGCCCTCGGGAAAGATGTGGACACTGAAGCTTTCTTT.

The V and J genes are TRBV19 and TRBJ2-5; TRBD2 is a possible D gene (5 bases). The CDR3 spans 15 residues. V was shortened by 1 base and J by 1 base, with 10 bases between the two germline ends. Germline V gene sequence: CDR1 LNHDA, CDR2 SQIVND (reference sequence). The CDR3 loop reads CASSIVLGGQETQYF. The DNA for the CDR3 is TGTGCCAGTAGTATAGTACTCGGAGGCCAAGAGACCCAGTACTTC.

The chain joins TRBV19 to TRBJ2-7; weak D call: TRBD1 (5 bases). V gave up 8 bases and J gave up 0 bases, with 11 bases separating them. Germline V lookup: CDR1 LNHDA, CDR2 SQIVND (reference sequence). The CDR3 is made up of 13 amino acids. CDR3 residues: CASAAGHSYEQYF. CDR3 DNA sequence: TGTGCCAGTGCGGCAGGGCACTCCTACGAGCAGTACTTC.

V is TRBV9 and J is TRBJ2-3, with 9 bases fitting TRBD2. This CDR3 has 17 amino acids. The V gene end was trimmed by 4 bases and the J gene end by 6 bases; junction bases not matched to a gene: 15. CDR1 SGDLS and CDR2 YYNGEE come from the germline V gene. Written as DNA, the CDR3 is TGTGCCAGCAGCTCAAACCTAGCGGGGCCAATGGGGGATACGCAGTATTTT. This sequence encodes CASSSNLAGPMGDTQYF.

The V gene is TRBV7-9, the J gene TRBJ1-3; 8 nucleotides match TRBD1. The CDR3 spans 16 residues. Unmatched junction bases numbered 6, after V lost 5 bases and J lost 0 bases. CDR1 and CDR2 (germline): SEHNR, FQNEAQ (reference sequence). In nucleotides, the CDR3 is TGTGCCAGCAGCCCACAGGACAGGGCCTCTGGAAACACCATATATTTT. Its translation is CASSPQDRASGNTIYF.

The rearrangement joins TRBV15 to TRBJ1-2; D may be TRBD1 (5 bases). V dropped 5 bases and J dropped 0 bases, with 19 bases sitting between them. Per germline, CDR1 LNHNV and CDR2 YYDKDF (reference sequence). This CDR3 region has 17 residues. The CDR3 DNA sequence: TGTGCCACCAGCTCCCGGGTTCAGGGCACAGCTAACTATGGCTACACCTTC. As protein: CATSSRVQGTANYGYTF.

V is TRBV19 and J is TRBJ2-3; unclear D gene. The CDR3 runs to 14 residues. V was pared by 3 bases and J by 1 base, with 8 bases between. Germline-derived CDR1 and CDR2 are LNHDA and SQIVND (reference sequence). The DNA of the CDR3 is TGTGCCAGTAGTATTGGAGCTCGCACAGATACGCAGTATTTT. Its protein product is CASSIGARTDTQYF.

This clone showed up just a few times. The rearrangement joins TRBV9 to TRBJ1-1; D is unclear. This CDR3 region has 10 residues. With 8 bases removed from V and 7 bases from J, the gap between germline ends came to 9 bases. Germline V gene data show CDR1 as SGDLS and CDR2 as YYNGEE. The CDR3 region is CARLTGEAFF. CDR3 sequence (DNA): TGTGCCAGGCTGACGGGTGAAGCTTTCTTT.

The chain combines TRBV5-1 with TRBJ2-3, with a weak D call TRBD2 (5 bases). From germline, CDR1 is SGHRS and CDR2 YFSETQ. The CDR3 covers 14 residues. V was trimmed by 4 bases and J by 6 bases, leaving 15 bases between them. The CDR3, as DNA: TGCGCCAGCAGCCTCCGAAAGCTAGCCGATACGCAGTATTTT. Translated: CASSLRKLADTQYF.

V and J are TRBV12-5 and TRBJ2-1, with TRBD2 matching over 10 bases. The CDR3 spans 17 residues. CDR1 is LGHNT, CDR2 FRNRAP, per germline. After removal of 4 bases from V and 5 bases from J, the junction contained 11 bases not matched to a gene. CDR3: CASGSSLAGVLDNEQFF. Here the CDR3 DNA reads TGTGCTAGTGGTTCCTCGCTAGCGGGGGTCCTCGACAATGAGCAGTTCTTC. Complete variable domain (other parts from reference TRBV12-5 and TRBJ2-1): DARVTQTPRHKVTEMGQEVTMRCQPILGHNTVFWYRQTMMQGLELLAYFRNRAPLDDSGMPKDRFSAEMPDATLATLKIQPSEPRDSAVYFCASGSSLAGVLDNEQFFGPGTRLTVL.

The chain is built from TRBV7-3 and TRBJ1-2; 8 nucleotides line up with TRBD1. The V gene's germline CDR1 is SGHTA and CDR2 FQGTGA. CDR3 length: 13 residues. The ends lost 4 bases at V and 6 bases at J; junction bases unmatched: 4. CDR3 nucleotide sequence: TGTGCCAGCAGCTCACAGGGGGACGATGGCTACACCTTC. Its translation: CASSSQGDDGYTF.

The gene calls are TRBV7-2 and TRBJ2-5; unclear D gene. The CDR3 totals 12 residues. Per germline, CDR1 SGHTA and CDR2 FQGNSA. V was trimmed by 2 bases and J by 5 bases, leaving 6 bases between them. The CDR3 here is CASSLWPETQYF. As DNA, the CDR3 is TGTGCCAGCAGCTTATGGCCGGAGACCCAGTACTTC. The whole variable domain, remainder taken from reference TRBV7-2 and TRBJ2-5, is GAGVSQSPSNKVTEKGKDVELRCDPISGHTALYWYRQSLGQGLEFLIYFQGNSAPDKSGLPSDRFSAERTGGSVSTLTIQRTQQEDSAVYLCASSLWPETQYFGPGTRLLVL.